Following are 18 T cell receptor beta chains from one sample sequenced in a study of blood T cell repertoires in COVID-19 (dated by TCRdb to 2020 to 2021). Library preparation used the immunoSEQ multiplex PCR assay. TCRdb mirrors the immuneACCESS table, restricted to in-frame sequences. Some clones are absent from its copies; in checked studies, under half trace to an unresolved V gene, and the reason for the others is unknown. The sample yields 150,000 to 200,000 clones; approximately 84% were counted once. Around an eighth of the sample lies in the top ten. The sample consisted of peripheral blood. The source of these receptors is a man between 18 and 35 years old with active or convalescent COVID-19.

The rearrangement links TRBV24-1 to TRBJ1-3; D possibly corresponds to TRBD1 (5 bases). The CDR3 spans 16 residues. CDR1 and CDR2 from the germline V gene are KGHDR and SFDVKD. The V and J ends lost 9 bases and 0 bases respectively, with 17 bases between them. CDR3 region: CATPTETGASGNTIYF. The DNA for the CDR3 is TGTGCCACCCCCACGGAAACAGGCGCCTCTGGAAACACCATATATTTT.

CDR3 coding DNA: TGTGCCAGCACCTCCAATCAGCCCCAGCATTTT. Its protein is CASTSNQPQHF. The chain links TRBV28 to TRBJ1-5; D is unclear. Trimming cost V 7 bases and J 3 bases, with 4 bases left between them. CDR1 and CDR2 (germline): MDHEN, SYDVKM. The CDR3 is made up of 11 amino acids.

The gene calls are TRBV10-3 and TRBJ2-3; the match to TRBD2 covers 12 bases. Germline V gene data show CDR1 as ENHRY and CDR2 as SYGVKD. The J segment lost 2 bases and the V segment lost 10 bases, leaving 7 bases of the junction unmatched. The CDR3 covers 15 residues. CDR3 residues: CATQRTSGVTDTQYF. The CDR3 coding sequence is TGTGCCACCCAGAGGACTAGCGGGGTCACAGATACGCAGTATTTT.

This clone was found a few times. V gene TRBV18 combines with J gene TRBJ1-5; 7 nucleotides line up with TRBD1. This CDR3 is built from 16 residues. CDR1 KGHSH and CDR2 LQKENI come from the germline V gene. With V trimmed by 4 bases and J by 1 base, 7 bases remained unmatched. The CDR3 DNA reads TGTGCCAGCTCACTTCTACAGGGGATGAGCAATCAGCCCCAGCATTTT. This sequence encodes CASSLLQGMSNQPQHF.

This chain uses TRBV11-2 with TRBJ2-1; 7 bases are a match to TRBD2. V lost 1 base and J lost 8; bases outside the gene matches: 17. The CDR3 sequence is 18 residues long. Germline CDR1 and CDR2: SGHAT and FQNNGV. CDR3: CASSLAVLASGQTDEQFF. DNA for the CDR3: TGTGCCAGCAGCTTAGCAGTGTTGGCTAGCGGCCAGACGGATGAGCAGTTCTTC.

This clone came up a few times. The chain is built from TRBV7-9 and TRBJ2-5; maybe TRBD1 (5 bases). The V end was cut by 2 bases, the J end by 0 bases, with 10 bases between. The CDR3 is 15 residues long. From germline, CDR1 is SEHNR and CDR2 FQNEAQ (reference sequence). The CDR3 bases are TGTGCCAGCAGCTTACGAGCAGGGCACCAAGAGACCCAGTACTTC. As protein: CASSLRAGHQETQYF.

The chain uses TRBV10-1 and TRBJ1-1; D may be TRBD1 (6 bases). CDR1 and CDR2 from the germline V gene are WNHNN and SYGVQD (reference sequence). The V and J ends lost 6 bases and 4 bases respectively, with 9 bases between them. This CDR3 has 12 residues. The CDR3: CASRGATTEAFF. The DNA of the CDR3 is TGCGCCAGCAGGGGGGCGACCACTGAAGCTTTCTTT.

The gene calls are TRBV24-1 and TRBJ2-7; 11 bases agree with TRBD1. CDR3 length equals 15 residues. V shed 3 bases and J 7 bases; nucleotides not matched to a gene: 7. CDR1 and CDR2 (germline): KGHDR, SFDVKD. CDR3 nucleotides: TGTGCCACCAGTGATACCGGGACAGGGGGGTATGAGCAGTACTTC. It yields the protein CATSDTGTGGYEQYF.

This chain links TRBV7-9 with TRBJ2-7; no reliable D call. CDR1 is SEHNR and CDR2 is FQNEAQ in the germline V gene (reference sequence). V lost 1 base and J lost 0, with 7 bases in between. The CDR3 has 14 amino acids. CDR3 residues: CASSLEISSYEQYF. CDR3 in DNA: TGTGCCAGCAGCTTAGAGATCAGCTCCTACGAGCAGTACTTC.

The rearrangement links TRBV4-1 to TRBJ2-5; 11 positions match TRBD1. Per the germline V gene, CDR1 is MGHRA and CDR2 is YSYEKL. The CDR3 has 14 residues. V lost 3 bases and J lost 4; bases outside the gene matches: 1. CDR3 DNA sequence: TGCGCCAGCAGCCAGGACAGGGGGCGAGAGACCCAGTACTTC. As protein: CASSQDRGRETQYF.

DNA of the CDR3: TGTGCCAGTACTAGAGCGCGGGTTACGGGCAATCAGCCCCAGCATTTT. Its translation is CASTRARVTGNQPQHF. The V and J genes are TRBV19 and TRBJ1-5; D is unclear. With 7 bases removed from V and 2 bases from J, the gap between germline ends came to 18 bases. The CDR3 has 16 amino acids. Germline CDR1 and CDR2: LNHDA and SQIVND (reference sequence).

A few counts support this clone. The V and J genes are TRBV27 and TRBJ1-2; the D is unclear. V dropped 2 bases and J dropped 7 bases, with 20 bases sitting between them. CDR3 length equals 16 residues. Germline assignment: CDR1 MNHEY and CDR2 SMNVEV (reference sequence). The CDR3 is CASSLSTTESRGGYTF. The CDR3 DNA follows: TGTGCCAGCAGTTTAAGTACGACGGAGTCCCGTGGTGGCTACACCTTC.

The chain couples TRBV19 to TRBJ1-5, with a tentative D call TRBD1 (5 bases). This CDR3 comprises 14 residues. Germline V gene sequence: CDR1 LNHDA, CDR2 SQIVND (reference sequence). V lost 3 bases and J 5 bases, leaving 11 bases between the germline ends. This chain's CDR3 is CASSIMAGYQPQHF. CDR3 in DNA: TGTGCCAGTAGTATTATGGCAGGGTATCAGCCCCAGCATTTT.

The chain joins TRBV6-4 to TRBJ2-3, with 7 bases aligning to TRBD1. The CDR3 is made up of 14 amino acids. CDR1 is MRHNA and CDR2 is SNTAGT in the germline V gene. V dropped 6 bases and J dropped 4; count of bases not matched to a gene: 7. CDR3: CASRRRQGADTQYF. CDR3 in DNA: TGTGCCAGCAGGAGGAGACAGGGCGCAGATACGCAGTATTTT.

The chain joins TRBV5-1 to TRBJ1-2; D remains unclear. Germline loops: CDR1 SGHRS, CDR2 YFSETQ. This CDR3 is 13 amino acids long. V lost 6 bases, J lost 0 bases, and 9 bases lay in between. CDR3 residues: CASTEDANYGYTF. The CDR3 nucleotides are TGCGCCAGCACGGAGGACGCTAACTATGGCTACACCTTC. Full variable domain (outside the CDR3, taken from reference TRBV5-1 and TRBJ1-2): KAGVTQTPRYLIKTRGQQVTLSCSPISGHRSVSWYQQTPGQGLQFLFEYFSETQRNKGNFPGRFSGRQFSNSRSEMNVSTLELGDSALYLCASTEDANYGYTFGSGTRLTVV.

This clone was detected many times. The chain employs TRBV2 and TRBJ1-1, with D unclear. V was trimmed by 3 bases and J by 5 bases, leaving 13 bases between them. Looked up from germline, CDR1 is SNHLY and CDR2 is FYNNEI. The CDR3 has 14 amino acids. CDR3 amino acids: CASSETGRETEAFF. As DNA, the CDR3 is TGTGCCAGCAGTGAGACCGGGAGGGAGACTGAAGCTTTCTTT.

The chain combines TRBV24-1 with TRBJ1-1; D remains ambiguous. Per germline, CDR1 KGHDR and CDR2 SFDVKD. CDR3 length equals 11 residues. V shed 3 bases and J shed 12 bases, with 10 bases lying between them. The CDR3 sequence is CATSDGGLTFF. In DNA, the CDR3 is TGTGCCACCAGTGATGGAGGGCTAACTTTCTTT.

This clone turned up a few times. V usage is TRBV6-2 or TRBV6-3 and J usage is TRBJ2-1, with 7 bases matching TRBD2. This CDR3 has 16 residues. CDR1 MNHEY and CDR2 SVGEGT come from the germline V gene. After removal of 2 bases from V and 5 bases from J, the junction contained 9 bases not matched to a gene. The CDR3 protein is CASSYAQREAHNEQFF. CDR3 sequence (DNA): TGTGCCAGCAGTTACGCACAACGGGAGGCACACAATGAGCAGTTCTTC.